Shown below are 5 T cell receptor beta chains from a single sample sequenced in a study of human T cells and chemical hapten exposure. The authors' total RNA extraction used unfractionated whole blood. Attachment of unique molecular identifiers to individual cDNA molecules was performed in the library. TCRdb reanalysed the reads using MiXCR and keeps one entry per CDR3 protein. The sample records about 120,000 distinct CDR3 sequences, 8% to 9.5% being singletons. Source material: whole blood. These receptors came from a human donor in good health. Some clones in this sample may be carry-over from other donors' samples.

In this sample, this clonotype turned up many times. The V call is TRBV16, the J call TRBJ2-7; possibly TRBD2 for D (5 bases). The CDR3 has 17 residues. Germline CDR1 KGHSY, CDR2 FQNENV. Trimming left V 4 bases short and J 2 bases short, with 21 bases between. CDR3 in amino acids: CASSPWSGSGIPYEQYF. CDR3 DNA sequence: TGTGCCAGCAGCCCCTGGTCGGGGTCCGGGATTCCCTACGAGCAGTACTTC.

This clonotype was picked up many times. The CDR3 loop is CASSLVGKEEQFF. CDR3 in DNA: TGCGCCAGCAGCTTGGTGGGGAAGGAAGAGCAGTTCTTC. The chain carries TRBV5-1 and TRBJ2-1; D is unresolved. Looked up from germline, CDR1 is SGHRS and CDR2 is YFSETQ. V shed 0 bases and J shed 10 bases, with 11 bases lying between them. The CDR3 length is 13 residues.

This clonotype was recorded a few times. The V call is TRBV3-1, the J call TRBJ1-1; 7 bases are shared with TRBD1. Germline assignment: CDR1 LGHDT and CDR2 YNNKEL (reference sequence). The CDR3 length is 13 residues. Trimming took 5 bases from V and 3 from J; bases not matched to a gene: 3. The CDR3 DNA is TGTGCCAGCAGCATGGACAGGTACACTGAAGCTTTCTTT. Protein: CASSMDRYTEAFF. The full variable domain, rest sourced from reference TRBV3-1 and TRBJ1-1, is DTAVSQTPKYLVTQMGNDKSIKCEQNLGHDTMYWYKQDSKKFLKIMFSYNNKELIINETVPNRFSPKSPDKAHLNLHINSLELGDSAVYFCASSMDRYTEAFFGQGTRLTVV.

In DNA, the CDR3 is TGTGCCAGCCGGACAGGGGCCACCGGGGAGCTGTTTTTT. It translates to CASRTGATGELFF. The chain uses TRBV19 and TRBJ2-2, with 9 bases aligning to TRBD1. The CDR3 has 13 amino acids. Germline V gene sequence: CDR1 LNHDA, CDR2 SQIVND (reference sequence). V was pared by 9 bases and J by 4 bases, with 3 bases of the junction left unmatched.

This clonotype was seen repeatedly, ten times or more. The chain joins TRBV11-2 to TRBJ1-1; maybe TRBD1 (5 bases). The germline gives CDR1 SGHAT, CDR2 FQNNGV. The CDR3 runs 15 residues. The germline V and J ends were trimmed by 2 bases and 5 bases, with 15 bases remaining between them. CDR3 in amino acids: CASSLLQGAATEAFF. CDR3 DNA: TGTGCCAGCAGCTTACTTCAAGGGGCTGCGACTGAAGCTTTCTTT.